These 26 T cell receptor beta chains originate from one sample sequenced in a study of brain T cells in children with intractable seizures. Data came from immunoSEQ multiplex PCR; TCRdb stores just in-frame clones and leaves some out. The table has 70,000 to 85,000 clones, around nine tenths seen once; the top ten hold approximately 25%. The material was peripheral blood, obtained at surgery. These receptors were collected from a girl aged 2-10 years with Rasmussen encephalitis and intractable seizures.

CDR3 sequence: CASSERLGGNYGYTF. CDR3 bases: TGTGCCAGCAGTGAAAGATTGGGGGGGAACTATGGCTACACCTTC. The chain combines TRBV2 with TRBJ1-2; D is possibly TRBD1 (5 bases). Germline V gene lookup returns CDR1 SNHLY and CDR2 FYNNEI. This CDR3 comprises 15 residues. The V gene lost 2 bases and the J gene lost 2 bases, with 12 bases spanning the gap.

This chain connects TRBV3-1 (or the pseudogene TRBV3-2) to TRBJ2-7; D call uncertain. CDR3 length: 14 residues. The germline CDR1 and CDR2 sequences are LGHDT and YNNKEL (reference sequence). The ends were cut back, 0 bases at V and 2 bases at J, with 8 bases in the middle. The CDR3 spells CASSQDVKTYEQYF. As DNA, the CDR3 is TGTGCCAGCAGCCAAGATGTGAAGACCTACGAGCAGTACTTC.

The chain couples TRBV7-9 to TRBJ2-5, with 8 bases fitting TRBD2. The germline gives CDR1 SEHNR, CDR2 FQNEAQ (reference sequence). The trim removed 2 bases at V and 5 bases at J, leaving 7 bases unmatched. This CDR3 is 15 amino acids long. The CDR3 reads CASSLRRREGETQYF. Here the CDR3 DNA reads TGTGCCAGCAGCTTAAGGAGACGGGAGGGGGAGACCCAGTACTTC.

This clone appeared a few times. The V call is TRBV30, the J call TRBJ1-1; the D is unclear. The germline V and J ends were trimmed by 2 bases and 5 bases, with 9 bases remaining between them. The CDR3 runs to 12 residues. Germline CDR1 reads GTSNPN; CDR2 reads SVGIG (reference sequence). Written as DNA, the CDR3 is TGTGCCTGGAGTCAAGGTGGGACTGAAGCTTTCTTT. Protein: CAWSQGGTEAFF.

V gene TRBV5-4 combines with J gene TRBJ1-1; D is perhaps TRBD1 (6 bases). In germline, CDR1 is SGHNT, CDR2 YYREEE (reference sequence). With 3 bases removed from V and 1 base from J, the gap between germline ends came to 13 bases. The CDR3 runs to 15 residues. CDR3 nucleotide sequence: TGTGCCAGCAGCTCCCGGGACATCGGGAACACTGAAGCTTTCTTT. Translating gives CASSSRDIGNTEAFF.

The V call is TRBV3-1 (or the pseudogene TRBV3-2), the J call TRBJ1-1, with unresolved D. CDR1 is LGHDT and CDR2 is YNNKEL in the germline V gene (reference sequence). The V end lost 6 bases, the J end lost 5 bases, and 16 bases lay between the germline ends. The CDR3 totals 14 residues. CDR3 coding DNA: TGTGCCAGCAGTCATGAAGGTCGGGAGACTGAAGCTTTCTTT. Encoded protein: CASSHEGRETEAFF.

The J gene is TRBJ2-7, the V gene TRBV15; no definite D call. Trimming removed 5 bases at V and 2 bases at J, with 19 bases between. In germline, CDR1 is LNHNV, CDR2 YYDKDF (reference sequence). This CDR3 comprises 16 residues. CDR3: CATSRFRRLPAYEQYF. Written as DNA, the CDR3 is TGTGCCACCAGCCGTTTTAGACGGTTACCCGCCTACGAGCAGTACTTC.

V usage is TRBV28 and J usage is TRBJ2-3, with D hard to call. CDR1 and CDR2 (germline): MDHEN, SYDVKM. V was clipped by 6 bases and J by 0 bases, with 10 bases between them. The CDR3 loop spans 14 amino acids. The CDR3 region is CASSPPTSTDTQYF. In nucleotides, the CDR3 is TGTGCCAGCAGCCCTCCGACTAGCACAGATACGCAGTATTTT.

The J gene is TRBJ1-1, the V gene TRBV7-9; no firm D call. V was trimmed by 4 bases and J by 3 bases, leaving 9 bases between them. Germline V gives CDR1 SEHNR, CDR2 FQNEAQ (reference sequence). The CDR3 extends over 13 amino acids. The CDR3 nucleotides read TGTGCCAGCAGCTATCCGGGAGACACTGAAGCTTTCTTT. Amino acids: CASSYPGDTEAFF.

The V call is TRBV6-4, the J call TRBJ1-1; tentatively, D is TRBD1 (5 bases). Germline CDR1 MRHNA, CDR2 SNTAGT. V lost 6 bases and J 0 bases, leaving 8 bases between the germline ends. The CDR3 totals 13 residues. The CDR3 spells CASSTQVNTEAFF. The CDR3 coding sequence is TGTGCCAGCAGCACACAGGTGAACACTGAAGCTTTCTTT.

The rearrangement uses TRBV29-1 and TRBJ2-7; the match to TRBD1 covers 11 bases. CDR1 is SQVTM, CDR2 ANQGSEA, per germline. The length of the CDR3 is 18 residues. Trimming removed 1 base from V and 0 bases from J; junction bases left unmatched: 11. The CDR3 coding sequence is TGCAGCGTTGAAGGTCTCGGGACAGGGGGTTTTAGCTCCTACGAGCAGTACTTC. As protein: CSVEGLGTGGFSSYEQYF.

The genes are TRBV13 and TRBJ2-1, with 10 bases that match TRBD2. Germline CDR1 is PRHDT and CDR2 is FYEKMQ (reference sequence). The CDR3 contains 16 residues. Trimming at V came to 0 bases and at J to 1 base, leaving 0 bases not matched to a gene. The CDR3 sequence is CASSLGLAGSYNEQFF. The CDR3 DNA follows: TGTGCCAGCAGCTTAGGACTAGCGGGGTCCTACAATGAGCAGTTCTTC.

The chain couples TRBV9 to TRBJ2-1; 8 bases agree with TRBD2. The CDR3 is 17 amino acids. Per germline, CDR1 SGDLS and CDR2 YYNGEE. The trim removed 3 bases at V and 0 bases at J, leaving 8 bases unmatched. The DNA for the CDR3 is TGTGCCAGCAGCGATCCTATAGCGGGGATCTCCTACAATGAGCAGTTCTTC. Its translation is CASSDPIAGISYNEQFF.

The gene calls are TRBV7-9 and TRBJ2-3; D is perhaps TRBD2 (6 bases). The CDR3 extends over 15 amino acids. Trimming stripped 8 bases from V and 6 bases from J, with 21 bases between. The germline V gene has CDR1 SEHNR and CDR2 FQNEAQ (reference sequence). The chain's CDR3 is CASVPTGGLADTQYF. The CDR3 region has the DNA TGTGCCAGCGTTCCCACCGGAGGGTTAGCGGATACGCAGTATTTT.

This sequence joins TRBV29-1 and TRBJ2-1, with no clear D. The CDR3 has 11 residues. Germline CDR1 and CDR2: SQVTM and ANQGSEA. V lost 3 bases and J lost 4, with 4 bases in between. This CDR3 is CSVDWYNEQFF. The CDR3 DNA reads as TGCAGCGTTGACTGGTACAATGAGCAGTTCTTC.

The V call is TRBV5-1, the J call TRBJ2-3; TRBD1 is a possible D gene (6 bases). CDR1 is SGHRS and CDR2 is YFSETQ in the germline V gene. CDR3 length: 15 residues. Trimming pared 0 bases from V and 2 bases from J, leaving 10 bases between. CDR3 nucleotide sequence: TGCGCCAGCAGCTTGGGGTCGGGACACACAGATACGCAGTATTTT. Its translation: CASSLGSGHTDTQYF.

V gene TRBV7-8 combines with J gene TRBJ2-1; 7 positions match TRBD2. J was trimmed by 4 bases and V by 0 bases; bases with no gene match: 9. The CDR3 runs to 17 residues. Looked up from germline, CDR1 is SGHVS and CDR2 is FQNEAQ. The CDR3 DNA follows: TGTGCCAGCAGCTTAGCGCGTATCGGGAGGAAATACAATGAGCAGTTCTTC. Protein product: CASSLARIGRKYNEQFF. Filled out from reference TRBV7-8 and TRBJ2-1, the complete variable domain reads GAGVSQSPRYKVAKRGQDVALRCDPISGHVSLFWYQQALGQGPEFLTYFQNEAQLDKSGLPSDRFFAERPEGSVSTLKIQRTQQEDSAVYLCASSLARIGRKYNEQFFGPGTRLTVL.

This clone showed up just once. The CDR3 protein is CASSEMWEDTQYF. CDR3 coding DNA: TGTGCCAGCAGTGAAATGTGGGAAGATACGCAGTATTTT. The V gene is TRBV6-1, the J gene TRBJ2-3; D not resolved. V shed 2 bases and J shed 5 bases, with 8 bases lying between them. In germline, CDR1 is MNHNS, CDR2 SASEGT. The CDR3 consists of 13 residues.

The chain recombines TRBV10-1 with TRBJ2-2; TRBD1 might be the D (6 bases). The CDR3 consists of 15 residues. Trimming pared 3 bases from V and 2 bases from J, leaving 10 bases between. Germline loops: CDR1 WNHNN, CDR2 SYGVQD (reference sequence). CDR3 sequence: CASSDSGANTGELFF. CDR3 in DNA: TGCGCCAGCAGTGACTCAGGGGCAAACACCGGGGAGCTGTTTTTT.

The rearrangement joins TRBV28 to TRBJ1-5; D not resolved. V shed 3 bases and J shed 3 bases, with 3 bases lying between them. This CDR3 spans 12 amino acids. The germline V gene encodes CDR1 MDHEN and CDR2 SYDVKM. The CDR3 is CASSFLNQPQHF. DNA for the CDR3: TGTGCCAGCAGTTTCCTCAATCAGCCCCAGCATTTT. The full variable domain, completed using reference TRBV28 and TRBJ1-5, is DVKVTQSSRYLVKRTGEKVFLECVQDMDHENMFWYRQDPGLGLRLIYFSYDVKMKEKGDIPEGYSVSREKKERFSLILESASTNQTSMYLCASSFLNQPQHFGDGTRLSIL.

V is TRBV2 and J is TRBJ2-2; D may be TRBD1 or TRBD2 (7 bases each). Germline loops: CDR1 SNHLY, CDR2 FYNNEI. V was trimmed by 6 bases and J by 3 bases, leaving 14 bases between them. This CDR3 region has 15 residues. The CDR3: CASRKGAGDTGELFF. The CDR3 nucleotides read TGTGCCAGCAGAAAGGGGGCGGGGGACACCGGGGAGCTGTTTTTT.

The genes are TRBV5-1 and TRBJ1-3, with D unresolved. The V and J ends lost 0 bases and 0 bases respectively, with 7 bases between them. CDR3 length: 15 amino acids. Germline loops: CDR1 SGHRS, CDR2 YFSETQ. The CDR3 reads CASSLDGFSGNTIYF. CDR3 bases: TGCGCCAGCAGCTTGGACGGGTTCTCTGGAAACACCATATATTTT.

The chain combines TRBV27 with TRBJ1-1; D uncertain. The CDR3 totals 14 residues. V was clipped by 4 bases and J by 4 bases, with 13 bases between them. In germline, CDR1 is MNHEY, CDR2 SMNVEV (reference sequence). DNA of the CDR3: TGTGCCAGCAGTTCGAATCGACAAACCACTGAAGCTTTCTTT. It codes for CASSSNRQTTEAFF.

The genes are TRBV5-6 and TRBJ1-6, with no clear D. Trimming cost V 0 bases and J 5 bases, with 9 bases left between them. This CDR3 has 15 amino acids. Germline lookup yields CDR1 SGHDT and CDR2 YYEEEE. The CDR3 DNA follows: TGTGCCAGCAGCTTGGTTGGGGTAAATAATTCACCCCTCCACTTT. Translation gives CASSLVGVNNSPLHF.

V gene TRBV24-1 combines with J gene TRBJ1-2; D is undetermined. V shed 3 bases and J shed 0 bases, with 10 bases lying between them. Germline CDR1 KGHDR, CDR2 SFDVKD. CDR3 length: 15 residues. The CDR3 DNA sequence: TGTGCCACCAGTGATCACAGAAATGCTAACTATGGCTACACCTTC. Protein product: CATSDHRNANYGYTF.

The chain uses TRBV7-2 and TRBJ2-3, with TRBD1 as a possible D gene (5 bases). Per germline, CDR1 SGHTA and CDR2 FQGNSA. The CDR3 loop spans 14 amino acids. The V end was cut by 7 bases, the J end by 2 bases, with 13 bases between. Here the CDR3 DNA reads TGTGCCAGCACCTACATGGGGCCCACAGATACGCAGTATTTT. It codes for CASTYMGPTDTQYF.